One sample yielded the 27 T cell receptor beta chains listed below, sequenced in a study of blood T cell repertoires in COVID-19. Using immunoSEQ multiplex PCR, the repertoire was profiled, and TCRdb retains in-frame clones only, with some absent. The table includes fewer than 350,000 clones, about 91% detected once. Sequenced sample: peripheral blood. These receptors came from a woman under 40 with COVID-19, enrolled during active disease.

The chain has TRBV14 and TRBJ2-2; a possible D gene is TRBD2 (5 bases). CDR3 length: 14 residues. Germline CDR1 SGHDN, CDR2 FVKESK. The V end was cut by 3 bases, the J end by 4 bases, with 9 bases between. The CDR3 spells CASSHVALTGELFF. For the CDR3, the DNA is TGTGCCAGCAGCCATGTAGCGCTCACCGGGGAGCTGTTTTTT.

The chain couples TRBV6-5 to TRBJ2-1; no definite D call. V was pared by 6 bases and J by 6 bases, with 15 bases between. Germline V gives CDR1 MNHEY, CDR2 SVGAGI. This CDR3 comprises 14 residues. The CDR3 DNA follows: TGTGCCAGCAGCTCACAGAACCCCTCCAATGAGCAGTTCTTC. Translated: CASSSQNPSNEQFF.

A single count supports this clone. V gene TRBV29-1 combines with J gene TRBJ1-2, with 7 bases identical to TRBD1. Germline V gene lookup returns CDR1 SQVTM and CDR2 ANQGSEA. This CDR3 spans 15 amino acids. The V segment lost 4 bases and the J segment 4 bases; nucleotides outside the gene matches: 12. CDR3 in amino acids: CSVVLRDSQSYGYTF. The CDR3 nucleotides are TGCAGCGTTGTCCTCCGGGACAGCCAGAGCTATGGCTACACCTTC.

This clone was seen once. This chain links TRBV11-2 with TRBJ1-1; TRBD1 might be the D (5 bases). Trimming left V 1 base short and J 1 base short, with 13 bases between. Germline CDR1 is SGHAT and CDR2 is FQNNGV. The CDR3 is 16 amino acids. Written as DNA, the CDR3 is TGTGCCAGCAGCTTAGGCCCCAGGGTGGCGAACACTGAAGCTTTCTTT. This codes for CASSLGPRVANTEAFF.

This chain connects TRBV19 to TRBJ1-4, with D unresolved. The V gene lost 5 bases and the J gene lost 5 bases, with 12 bases spanning the gap. Germline values: CDR1 LNHDA, CDR2 SQIVND (reference sequence). This CDR3 contains 14 residues. The CDR3 bases are TGTGCCAGTAGTCCGCGCGGTACCAATGAAAAACTGTTTTTT. It encodes CASSPRGTNEKLFF.

The chain couples TRBV2 to TRBJ1-1; 7 bases match TRBD1. V shed 6 bases, J shed 5 bases, and the junction held 9 bases outside the gene matches. Germline CDR1 is SNHLY and CDR2 is FYNNEI. The CDR3 consists of 14 residues. CDR3 DNA sequence: TGTGCCAGCAGCCATATTGCAGGGGGGACTGAAGCTTTCTTT. Residues: CASSHIAGGTEAFF. The full variable domain, its missing parts supplied by reference TRBV2 and TRBJ1-1, is EPEVTQTPSHQVTQMGQEVILRCVPISNHLYFYWYRQILGQKVEFLVSFYNNEISEKSEIFDDQFSVERPDGSNFTLKIRSTKLEDSAMYFCASSHIAGGTEAFFGQGTRLTVV.

The CDR3 here is CATGAGYYEQYF. Here the CDR3 DNA reads TGTGCCACCGGGGCAGGTTACTACGAGCAGTACTTC. The J gene is TRBJ2-7, the V gene TRBV24-1, with a tentative D call TRBD1 (5 bases). V lost 9 bases and J lost 3, with 11 bases in between. Germline lookup yields CDR1 KGHDR and CDR2 SFDVKD. The length of the CDR3 is 12 residues.

V usage is TRBV7-6 and J usage is TRBJ2-1; TRBD1 matches at 10 bases. The trim removed 5 bases at V and 6 bases at J, leaving 10 bases unmatched. There are 16 residues in the CDR3. In germline, CDR1 is SGHVS, CDR2 FNYEAQ. The CDR3 DNA reads as TGTGCCAGCAGCGGACACCGGGACAGGGGCCCCAATGAGCAGTTCTTC. Encoded protein: CASSGHRDRGPNEQFF.

The V call is TRBV7-9, the J call TRBJ2-3, with D possibly matching TRBD2 (6 bases). The CDR3 has 15 residues. V was cut by 9 bases and J by 0 bases, with 16 bases left in between. Germline-derived CDR1 and CDR2 are SEHNR and FQNEAQ (reference sequence). The CDR3 nucleotides read TGTGCCAGTCACTCGGAGGGAACTAGCACAGATACGCAGTATTTT. Translated, it gives CASHSEGTSTDTQYF.

The rearrangement links TRBV11-3 to TRBJ2-1; D ambiguous. There are 15 residues in the CDR3. Germline CDR1 and CDR2: SGHNT and YENEEA. V gave up 2 bases and J gave up 0 bases, with 8 bases separating them. CDR3 amino acids: CASSLLRSSYNEQFF. The CDR3 bases are TGTGCCAGCAGCTTATTAAGGAGCTCCTACAATGAGCAGTTCTTC.

The V and J genes are TRBV5-1 and TRBJ1-2; no definite D call. Germline V gives CDR1 SGHRS, CDR2 YFSETQ. The CDR3 extends over 13 amino acids. The V end lost 1 base, the J end lost 2 bases, and 6 bases lay between the germline ends. The CDR3 DNA is TGCGCCAGCAGCTTGACAGTAAACTATGGCTACACCTTC. This gives the protein CASSLTVNYGYTF.

The J gene is TRBJ2-1, the V gene TRBV28; D not resolved. Germline V gives CDR1 MDHEN, CDR2 SYDVKM. The V end lost 2 bases, the J end lost 15 bases, and 11 bases lay between the germline ends. CDR3 length equals 11 residues. CDR3 loop: CASSLNLIPFF. The CDR3 coding sequence is TGTGCCAGCAGTTTAAATCTTATTCCGTTCTTC.

V is TRBV10-3 and J is TRBJ1-4; 8 nucleotides line up with TRBD1. The CDR3 is 16 residues long. Germline V lookup: CDR1 ENHRY, CDR2 SYGVKD. Trimming took 10 bases from V and 0 from J; bases not matched to a gene: 10. The CDR3 DNA is TGTGCCACCGGGACAGGACTTAAAGCAACTAATGAAAAACTGTTTTTT. Protein sequence: CATGTGLKATNEKLFF.

The table lists this clone with a count of one. The chain employs TRBV7-3 and TRBJ1-1, with 9 positions matching TRBD1. The germline V gene has CDR1 SGHTA and CDR2 FQGTGA. The length of the CDR3 is 14 residues. Trimming removed 5 bases from V and 5 bases from J; junction bases left unmatched: 6. In nucleotides, the CDR3 is TGTGCCAGCAGCCAAACAGGGGGCGTGACTGAAGCTTTCTTT. It encodes CASSQTGGVTEAFF.

The rearrangement links TRBV6-5 to TRBJ2-1; TRBD2 agrees at 13 bases. CDR1 and CDR2 (germline): MNHEY, SVGAGI. The CDR3 totals 13 residues. V lost 8 bases and J lost 9; bases outside the gene matches: 4. The CDR3 DNA reads TGTGCCAGCGGGACTAGCGGGGTGCTTGAGCAGTTCTTC. Its protein is CASGTSGVLEQFF.

This CDR3 is CASSSFITGGGHSEAFF. CDR3 sequence (DNA): TGTGCCAGCAGCTCCTTTATTACAGGGGGCGGGCACTCTGAAGCTTTCTTT. The rearrangement uses TRBV3-1 (or the pseudogene TRBV3-2) and TRBJ1-1, with TRBD1 matching 9 bases. Trimming took 5 bases from V and 6 from J; bases not matched to a gene: 16. The CDR3 totals 17 residues. From germline, CDR1 is LGHDT and CDR2 YNNKEL (reference sequence).

This rearrangement joins TRBV6-6 to TRBJ1-6, with D possibly TRBD1 on 5 matching bases. The CDR3 has 13 residues. The germline V and J ends were trimmed by 0 bases and 8 bases, with 5 bases remaining between them. Germline values: CDR1 MNHNY, CDR2 SVGAGI (reference sequence). CDR3 DNA: TGTGCCAGCAGTTACTCGACAGATTCACCCCTCCACTTT. This codes for CASSYSTDSPLHF.

V usage is TRBV6-2 or TRBV6-3 and J usage is TRBJ1-2; 8 bases agree with TRBD1. The junction had 21 bases not matched to a gene; V was cut back by 4 bases and J by 8 bases. The CDR3 extends over 18 amino acids. Germline CDR1 is MNHEY and CDR2 is SVGEGT. As DNA, the CDR3 is TGTGCCAGCAGTTCTACTCGCCGGACAGGGCGACAAAATATGGGCTACACCTTC. Encoded protein: CASSSTRRTGRQNMGYTF.

The chain uses TRBV4-1 and TRBJ2-3; possibly TRBD2 for D (5 bases). This CDR3 contains 13 residues. V dropped 4 bases and J dropped 8 bases, with 13 bases sitting between them. CDR1 and CDR2 from the germline V gene are MGHRA and YSYEKL. In DNA, the CDR3 is TGCGCCAGCAGCCCCCTGGTCCGGGGTACGCAGTATTTT. Amino acid sequence: CASSPLVRGTQYF.

This chain joins TRBV18 and TRBJ1-2; a weak D match, TRBD1 (6 bases). The V end lost 3 bases, the J end lost 8 bases, and 19 bases lay between the germline ends. This CDR3 has 15 amino acids. Per the germline V gene, CDR1 is KGHSH and CDR2 is LQKENI. CDR3 bases: TGTGCCAGCTCACCCTCCAGGGGAATGGCGAAAGGCTACACCTTC. It translates to CASSPSRGMAKGYTF.

The V call is TRBV6-5, the J call TRBJ2-2; the match to TRBD1 covers 7 bases. Losses at the gene ends were 6 bases for V and 1 base for J; bases not matched to a gene: 5. The CDR3 is 15 residues long. Germline loops: CDR1 MNHEY, CDR2 SVGAGI. The DNA for the CDR3 is TGTGCCAGCAGCACAGGGGACCTGAACACCGGGGAGCTGTTTTTT. It encodes CASSTGDLNTGELFF.

The chain employs TRBV3-1 (or the pseudogene TRBV3-2) and TRBJ1-6; D ambiguous. This CDR3 is built from 15 residues. Trimming stripped 2 bases from V and 7 bases from J, with 12 bases between. The germline V gene encodes CDR1 LGHDT and CDR2 YNNKEL (reference sequence). CDR3 loop: CASSQNVHNNSPLHF. In DNA form, the CDR3 reads TGTGCCAGCAGCCAAAACGTACATAACAATTCACCCCTCCACTTT.

The chain combines TRBV11-3 with TRBJ2-1, with TRBD2 as a possible D gene (6 bases). This CDR3 has 15 residues. The germline gives CDR1 SGHNT, CDR2 YENEEA. V lost 4 bases, J lost 5 bases, and 15 bases lay in between. The CDR3 sequence: CASSSGGGDHNEQFF. The CDR3, as DNA: TGTGCCAGCAGCTCAGGCGGAGGGGACCACAATGAGCAGTTCTTC. The whole variable domain, filled in from reference TRBV11-3 and TRBJ2-1, reads EAGVVQSPRYKIIEKKQPVAFWCNPISGHNTLYWYLQNLGQGPELLIRYENEEAVDDSQLPKDRFSAERLKGVDSTLKIQPAELGDSAVYLCASSSGGGDHNEQFFGPGTRLTVL.

This clone appeared a few times. The genes are TRBV7-9 and TRBJ2-7; no definite D call. Trimming pared 5 bases from V and 3 bases from J, leaving 11 bases between. The CDR3 consists of 13 residues. In germline, CDR1 is SEHNR, CDR2 FQNEAQ (reference sequence). The CDR3 nucleotides read TGTGCCAGCAGCGCGAGTCCGGGCTACGAGCAGTACGTC. This encodes CASSASPGYEQYV.

The chain uses TRBV7-8 and TRBJ1-1; 8 bases fit TRBD1. J gave up 3 bases and V 5 bases, and 8 bases lay outside the gene matches. The CDR3 is 15 amino acids. In germline, CDR1 is SGHVS, CDR2 FQNEAQ. For the CDR3, the DNA is TGTGCCAGCAGCGCTGGACAGGGCGGGGACACTGAAGCTTTCTTT. This translates into CASSAGQGGDTEAFF.

The gene calls are TRBV29-1 and TRBJ1-2, with D hard to call. The CDR3 spans 11 residues. CDR1 is SQVTM and CDR2 is ANQGSEA in the germline V gene. Trimming stripped 5 bases from V and 4 bases from J, with 8 bases between. The CDR3 nucleotides read TGCAGCGTTAAGTACGGCTATGGCTACACCTTC. This translates into CSVKYGYGYTF. Supplemented by reference TRBV29-1 and TRBJ1-2, the full variable domain reads SAVISQKPSRDICQRGTSLTIQCQVDSQVTMMFWYRQQPGQSLTLIATANQGSEATYESGFVIDKFPISRPNLTFSTLTVSNMSPEDSSIYLCSVKYGYGYTFGSGTRLTVV.

The genes are TRBV19 and TRBJ2-1; 7 nucleotides line up with TRBD1. The V and J ends lost 8 bases and 0 bases, in that order; junction bases with no gene match: 10. CDR3 length: 16 amino acids. CDR1 and CDR2 (germline): LNHDA, SQIVND (reference sequence). The CDR3 here is CASRTFNRGSYNEQFF. CDR3 bases: TGTGCCAGTCGCACATTCAACAGGGGCTCCTACAATGAGCAGTTCTTC.